This TCR beta chain was obtained from a study of cytomegalovirus exposure and HLA in healthy donors. This clone was found once. Trimming pared 2 bases from V and 4 bases from J, leaving 12 bases between. This CDR3 region has 14 residues. Looked up from germline, CDR1 is KGHSH and CDR2 is LQKENI. Sequencing used immunoSEQ multiplex PCR; TCRdb keeps in-frame clones, though not all of them. The repertoire holds approximately 58,000 clones, with about 91% as singletons. The chain carries TRBV18 and TRBJ2-7; D is perhaps TRBD2 (5 bases). The source of this sequence is a woman in her 30s in good health and CMV-seronegative. Source material: PBMCs. The CDR3 DNA is TGTGCCAGCTCACCAGGGGTAGCGAGGTACGAGCAGTACTTC. It specifies CASSPGVARYEQYF.